Presented here are 27 T cell receptor beta chains from one specimen sequenced in a study of blood T cell repertoires in COVID-19. Sequenced by immunoSEQ multiplex PCR; TCRdb stores in-frame clones only, minus some. Among about 140,000 clones listed, roughly 84% were seen once. Specimen: peripheral blood. The receptors were sampled from a woman aged 55-70 years with acute or convalescent COVID-19.

The CDR3 sequence: CASSLFHPGQDYEQYF. The CDR3 DNA reads as TGTGCCAGCAGTCTATTCCATCCGGGACAGGACTACGAGCAGTACTTC. The J gene is TRBJ2-7, the V gene TRBV27; 8 bases fit TRBD1. The junction had 12 bases not matched to a gene; V was cut back by 5 bases and J by 3 bases. The length of the CDR3 is 16 residues. Germline V gene sequence: CDR1 MNHEY, CDR2 SMNVEV (reference sequence).

This clone was observed once. The V gene is TRBV28, the J gene TRBJ2-7; no reliable D call. V dropped 7 bases and J dropped 1 base, with 5 bases sitting between them. The CDR3 is 11 residues long. Germline V lookup: CDR1 MDHEN, CDR2 SYDVKM. The CDR3 coding sequence is TGTGCCAGCACCCCTTCCTACGAGCAGTACTTC. This translates into CASTPSYEQYF.

The chain combines TRBV3-1 (or the pseudogene TRBV3-2) with TRBJ1-2; D perhaps matches TRBD1 (5 bases). Germline values: CDR1 LGHDT, CDR2 YNNKEL (reference sequence). The CDR3 runs to 14 residues. Trimming shortened V by 0 bases and J by 3 bases, and 8 bases separated the two germline ends. CDR3 sequence: CASSQDTGYYGYTF. CDR3 bases: TGTGCCAGCAGCCAAGATACAGGTTACTATGGCTACACCTTC.

J is TRBJ1-2 and V is TRBV10-3; 7 bases are a match to TRBD1. Unmatched junction bases numbered 7, after V lost 0 bases and J lost 6 bases. Germline CDR1 and CDR2: ENHRY and SYGVKD. The CDR3 is 15 residues long. CDR3 region: CAISESQGQRNGYTF. In nucleotides, the CDR3 is TGTGCCATCAGTGAGTCCCAGGGACAGCGGAATGGCTACACCTTC.

This chain links TRBV12-3 or TRBV12-4 with TRBJ1-2; D is unclear. CDR3 length equals 12 residues. V was trimmed by 5 bases and J by 8 bases, leaving 12 bases between them. CDR3 in amino acids: CASSPSGIGYTF. Written as DNA, the CDR3 is TGTGCCAGCAGTCCTTCGGGGATAGGCTACACCTTC.

This clone was counted a single time. The V gene is TRBV9, the J gene TRBJ1-2; 8 positions match TRBD1. The germline gives CDR1 SGDLS, CDR2 YYNGEE. V gave up 5 bases and J gave up 8 bases; unmatched junction bases: 11. The CDR3 is 14 amino acids. The CDR3 spells CASRDRTGLKGYTF. CDR3 nucleotides: TGTGCCAGCAGAGACCGGACAGGGTTAAAAGGCTACACCTTC.

The gene calls are TRBV28 and TRBJ1-3; tentatively, D is TRBD1 (6 bases). The V gene's germline CDR1 is MDHEN and CDR2 SYDVKM. There are 17 residues in the CDR3. Trimming took off 1 base at V and 2 bases at J, with 15 bases between the two ends. The CDR3 DNA sequence: TGTGCCAGCAGTTTATTAGCTACAGGGTTGGCTGGAAACACCATATATTTT. Translating gives CASSLLATGLAGNTIYF.

This rearrangement joins TRBV4-1 to TRBJ2-3; D is unresolved. Germline CDR1 MGHRA, CDR2 YSYEKL. V was pared by 7 bases and J by 0 bases, with 11 bases between. The CDR3 totals 14 residues. CDR3 sequence (DNA): TGCGCCAGCACTAAGTCCTTAAGCACAGATACGCAGTATTTT. Translated: CASTKSLSTDTQYF.

This chain uses TRBV18 with TRBJ1-5, with 7 bases aligning to TRBD1. This CDR3 region has 13 residues. The ends lost 6 bases at V and 4 bases at J; junction bases unmatched: 3. Germline V gene data show CDR1 as KGHSH and CDR2 as LQKENI. As DNA, the CDR3 is TGTGCCAGCTCCCAGGGGGGTAATCAGCCCCAGCATTTT. Protein product: CASSQGGNQPQHF.

The rearrangement uses TRBV19 and TRBJ2-6, with D perhaps TRBD1 (5 bases). The V end was cut by 4 bases, the J end by 0 bases, with 16 bases between. Germline CDR1 and CDR2: LNHDA and SQIVND (reference sequence). This CDR3 contains 18 residues. Here the CDR3 DNA reads TGTGCCAGTAGTACAGGGTCCATAAGCTTCTCTGGGGCCAACGTCCTGACTTTC. Its protein is CASSTGSISFSGANVLTF.

This clone was observed a single time. The gene calls are TRBV11-2 and TRBJ2-7; TRBD1 matches at 7 bases. Unmatched junction bases numbered 15, after V lost 5 bases and J lost 2 bases. Germline values: CDR1 SGHAT, CDR2 FQNNGV. The CDR3 spans 17 residues. CDR3 protein: CASSPTGTATSAYEQYF. In DNA form, the CDR3 reads TGTGCCAGCAGCCCGACCGGGACAGCCACTTCTGCCTACGAGCAGTACTTC. Supplemented by reference TRBV11-2 and TRBJ2-7, the full variable domain reads EAGVAQSPRYKIIEKRQSVAFWCNPISGHATLYWYQQILGQGPKLLIQFQNNGVVDDSQLPKDRFSAERLKGVDSTLKIQPAKLEDSAVYLCASSPTGTATSAYEQYFGPGTRLTVT.

The chain combines TRBV2 with TRBJ2-2; 10 positions agree with TRBD1. The germline CDR1 and CDR2 sequences are SNHLY and FYNNEI. CDR3 length: 17 residues. V was clipped by 2 bases and J by 3 bases; unmatched bases: 6. CDR3: CASSENRQGAYTGELFF. The DNA for the CDR3 is TGTGCCAGCAGTGAAAACCGACAGGGGGCGTACACCGGGGAGCTGTTTTTT.

The genes are TRBV30 and TRBJ2-2; TRBD2 matches at 12 bases. J lost 1 base, V lost 7 bases, and 10 bases had no gene match. CDR3 length: 17 amino acids. CDR1 GTSNPN and CDR2 SVGIG come from the germline V gene (reference sequence). The CDR3 reads CASPRTSGVLNTGELFF. The CDR3, as DNA: TGTGCCTCCCCCCGGACTAGCGGGGTCTTGAACACCGGGGAGCTGTTTTTT.

This clone was found a few times. The chain carries TRBV6-2 or TRBV6-3 and TRBJ2-7, with 7 bases lining up with TRBD1. The V gene's germline CDR1 is MNHEY and CDR2 SVGEGT. The CDR3 totals 13 residues. Trimming took 2 bases from V and 2 from J; bases not matched to a gene: 0. DNA for the CDR3: TGTGCCAGCAGTTACGACAGGGCCTACGAGCAGTACTTC. Translating it yields CASSYDRAYEQYF.

The chain links TRBV5-4 to TRBJ2-1; D might be TRBD2 (6 bases). The CDR3 is 13 residues long. Germline CDR1 is SGHNT and CDR2 is YYREEE (reference sequence). Trimming pared 6 bases from V and 9 bases from J, leaving 16 bases between. The DNA for the CDR3 is TGTGCCAGCACCGTCCCGGGGGTGGTTGAGCAGTTCTTC. The encoded protein is CASTVPGVVEQFF. Based on the CDR3 plus reference TRBV5-4 and TRBJ2-1, the full variable domain is ETGVTQSPTHLIKTRGQQVTLRCSSQSGHNTVSWYQQALGQGPQFIFQYYREEENGRGNFPPRFSGLQFPNYSSELNVNALELDDSALYLCASTVPGVVEQFFGPGTRLTVL.

The J gene is TRBJ1-3, the V gene TRBV7-2, with a weak D call TRBD1 (5 bases). V gave up 0 bases and J gave up 4 bases, with 10 bases separating them. There are 15 residues in the CDR3. Per germline, CDR1 SGHTA and CDR2 FQGNSA. DNA for the CDR3: TGTGCCAGCAGCTTAGCGCAAGGGGCGGGAAACACCATATATTTT. Protein: CASSLAQGAGNTIYF.

The chain carries TRBV5-6 and TRBJ2-2, with D perhaps matching TRBD2 (6 bases). The V end lost 6 bases, the J end lost 2 bases, and 26 bases lay between the germline ends. This CDR3 has 19 amino acids. Germline CDR1 is SGHDT and CDR2 is YYEEEE. The CDR3 DNA reads as TGTGCCAGCATATCGGAGGGCTCTTTCTCACAGGAAAACACCGGGGAGCTGTTTTTT. Encoded protein: CASISEGSFSQENTGELFF.

CDR3 sequence: CASSLALIDRGRGYTF. The DNA for the CDR3 is TGTGCCAGCAGCTTAGCCCTCATAGACAGGGGACGGGGCTACACCTTC. The chain couples TRBV13 to TRBJ1-2; TRBD1 matches 8 bases. The CDR3 has 16 residues. Looked up from germline, CDR1 is PRHDT and CDR2 is FYEKMQ (reference sequence). V was pared by 1 base and J by 8 bases, with 12 bases of the junction left unmatched.

This chain connects TRBV12-5 to TRBJ1-1; weak D call: TRBD1 (6 bases). The CDR3 loop spans 16 amino acids. V lost 2 bases and J 6 bases, leaving 19 bases between the germline ends. Germline CDR1 is LGHNT and CDR2 is FRNRAP. The CDR3 loop reads CASGLKVDSGISEAFF. CDR3 coding DNA: TGTGCTAGTGGTTTGAAGGTGGACAGCGGGATTTCTGAAGCTTTCTTT.

This rearrangement joins TRBV7-8 to TRBJ1-2, with 7 positions matching TRBD1. The V gene's germline CDR1 is SGHVS and CDR2 FQNEAQ. The CDR3 has 14 amino acids. With V trimmed by 5 bases and J by 6 bases, 9 bases remained unmatched. The CDR3 DNA is TGTGCCAGCAGCCCTAGACAGGGCTGGGATGGCTACACCTTC. Amino acid sequence: CASSPRQGWDGYTF. Variable domain in full (rest from reference TRBV7-8 and TRBJ1-2): GAGVSQSPRYKVAKRGQDVALRCDPISGHVSLFWYQQALGQGPEFLTYFQNEAQLDKSGLPSDRFFAERPEGSVSTLKIQRTQQEDSAVYLCASSPRQGWDGYTFGSGTRLTVV.

The genes are TRBV6-2 or TRBV6-3 and TRBJ2-2; possible D gene TRBD2, 5 bases. V lost 4 bases, J lost 4 bases, and 10 bases lay in between. CDR1 and CDR2 (germline): MNHEY, SVGEGT. The CDR3 sequence is 14 residues long. The CDR3 DNA sequence: TGTGCCAGCAGTTTTAGCCGGGGCACCGGGGAGCTGTTTTTT. Translation gives CASSFSRGTGELFF.

CDR3 amino acids: CASSLDLGPQETQYF. DNA for the CDR3: TGTGCCAGCAGTTTAGATTTGGGGCCTCAAGAGACCCAGTACTTC. The chain carries TRBV27 and TRBJ2-5, with D maybe TRBD1 (5 bases). Trimming stripped 2 bases from V and 2 bases from J, with 12 bases between. The CDR3 spans 15 residues. Germline V gene data show CDR1 as MNHEY and CDR2 as SMNVEV (reference sequence).

This sequence joins TRBV4-3 and TRBJ1-4; D is perhaps TRBD1 (6 bases). V lost 5 bases, J lost 3 bases, and 16 bases lay in between. Germline loops: CDR1 LGHNA, CDR2 YSLEER. This CDR3 spans 16 amino acids. This CDR3 is CASSYHRGTSNEKLFF. The DNA of the CDR3 is TGCGCCAGCAGCTATCATAGGGGGACCTCTAATGAAAAACTGTTTTTT.

The chain employs TRBV10-2 and TRBJ2-3; 9 nucleotides line up with TRBD2. Trimming took 7 bases from V and 2 from J; bases not matched to a gene: 4. The CDR3 consists of 14 residues. The germline V gene encodes CDR1 WSHSY and CDR2 SAAADI. CDR3 protein: CASTQRGDTDTQYF. The CDR3 region has the DNA TGCGCCAGCACCCAGCGGGGGGACACAGATACGCAGTATTTT.

The rearrangement uses TRBV11-2 and TRBJ1-4; tentative D call: TRBD1 (5 bases). The CDR3 sequence is 14 residues long. Trimming stripped 3 bases from V and 2 bases from J, with 7 bases between. Germline-derived CDR1 and CDR2 are SGHAT and FQNNGV. CDR3 amino acids: CASSLTVTNEKLFF. DNA of the CDR3: TGTGCCAGCAGCTTGACAGTGACTAATGAAAAACTGTTTTTT.

The rearrangement joins TRBV5-6 to TRBJ2-7; 8 positions match TRBD1. Per the germline V gene, CDR1 is SGHDT and CDR2 is YYEEEE. This CDR3 contains 15 residues. Trimming removed 4 bases from V and 4 bases from J; junction bases left unmatched: 10. The CDR3 region has the DNA TGTGCCAGCAGCCGGTGGGACAGGTGGTCTTACGAGCAGTACTTC. It is translated as CASSRWDRWSYEQYF.

The V call is TRBV3-1 (or the pseudogene TRBV3-2), the J call TRBJ2-1; 12 positions match TRBD2. This CDR3 comprises 22 residues. The V and J ends lost 0 bases and 3 bases, in that order; junction bases with no gene match: 18. Germline CDR1 LGHDT, CDR2 YNNKEL (reference sequence). CDR3 coding DNA: TGTGCCAGCAGCCAAGACAGCCGACTAGCGGGGGTCCGGGCAAGGGGCTACAATGAGCAGTTCTTC. Its translation: CASSQDSRLAGVRARGYNEQFF.